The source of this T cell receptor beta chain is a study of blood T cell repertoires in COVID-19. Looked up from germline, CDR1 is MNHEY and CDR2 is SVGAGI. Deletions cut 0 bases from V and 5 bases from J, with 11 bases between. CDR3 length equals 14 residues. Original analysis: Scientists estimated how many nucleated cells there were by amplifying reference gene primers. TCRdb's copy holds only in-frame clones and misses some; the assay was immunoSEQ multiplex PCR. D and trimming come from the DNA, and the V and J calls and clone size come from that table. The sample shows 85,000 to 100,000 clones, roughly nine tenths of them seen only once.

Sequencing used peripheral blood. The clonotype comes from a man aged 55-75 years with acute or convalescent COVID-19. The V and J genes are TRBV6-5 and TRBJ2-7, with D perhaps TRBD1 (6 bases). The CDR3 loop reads CASSYSSGAHEQYV. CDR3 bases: TGTGCCAGCAGTTACTCTTCAGGGGCCCACGAGCAGTACGTC.